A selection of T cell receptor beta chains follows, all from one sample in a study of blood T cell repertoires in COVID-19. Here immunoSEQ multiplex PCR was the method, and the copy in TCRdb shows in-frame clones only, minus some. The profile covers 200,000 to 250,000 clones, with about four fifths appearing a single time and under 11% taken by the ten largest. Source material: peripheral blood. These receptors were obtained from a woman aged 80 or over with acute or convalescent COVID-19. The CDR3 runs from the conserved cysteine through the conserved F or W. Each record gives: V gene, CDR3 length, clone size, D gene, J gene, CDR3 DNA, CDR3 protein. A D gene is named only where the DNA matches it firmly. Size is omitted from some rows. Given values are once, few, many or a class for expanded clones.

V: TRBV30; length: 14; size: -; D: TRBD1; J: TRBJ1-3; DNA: TGTGCCTGGAGTGAGCCGGACAGGGCCCACACCATATATTTT; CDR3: CAWSEPDRAHTIYF
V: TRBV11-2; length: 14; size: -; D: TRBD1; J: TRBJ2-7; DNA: TGTGCCAGCAGCTTAAGTGAGGGGGCGTACGAGCAGTACTTC; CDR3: CASSLSEGAYEQYF
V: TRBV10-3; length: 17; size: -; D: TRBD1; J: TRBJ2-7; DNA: TGTGCCATCAGTGAGTCGAGCGTGGGGACAGGGGACCACGAGCAGTACTTC; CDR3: CAISESSVGTGDHEQYF
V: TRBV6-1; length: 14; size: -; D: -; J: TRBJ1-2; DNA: TGTGCCAGCAGTGAAGGTCTGGCAGACTATGGCTACACCTTC; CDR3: CASSEGLADYGYTF
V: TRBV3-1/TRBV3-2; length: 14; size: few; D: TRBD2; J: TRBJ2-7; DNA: TGTGCCAGCAGCCAGAAGGGACTAGCGGCCGAGCAGTACTTC; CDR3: CASSQKGLAAEQYF
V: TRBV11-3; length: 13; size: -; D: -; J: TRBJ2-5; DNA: TGTGCCAGCAGCCTAGGACTCGTCGAGACCCAGTACTTC; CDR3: CASSLGLVETQYF
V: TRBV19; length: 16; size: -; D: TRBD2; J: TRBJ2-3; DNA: TGTGCCAGTAGTATAGTCGGGGGGATTGGCACAGATACGCAGTATTTT; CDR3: CASSIVGGIGTDTQYF
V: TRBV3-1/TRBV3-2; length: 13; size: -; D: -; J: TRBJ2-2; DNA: TGTGCCAGCAGCCCCCACACCACCGGGGAGCTGTTTTTT; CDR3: CASSPHTTGELFF
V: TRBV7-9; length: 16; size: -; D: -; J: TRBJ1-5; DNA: TGTGCCAGCAGCTCAGTAGGGACAAATAGCAATCAGCCCCAGCATTTT; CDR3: CASSSVGTNSNQPQHF
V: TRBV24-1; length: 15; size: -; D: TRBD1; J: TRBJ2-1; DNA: TGTGCCACCAGTGATTTTAAGGGGGCAGAAAATGAGCAGTTCTTC; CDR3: CATSDFKGAENEQFF
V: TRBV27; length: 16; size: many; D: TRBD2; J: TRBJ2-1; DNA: TGTGCCAGCAGGGACCCTAGCGGGAGGGCCTACAATGAGCAGTTCTTC; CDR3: CASRDPSGRAYNEQFF
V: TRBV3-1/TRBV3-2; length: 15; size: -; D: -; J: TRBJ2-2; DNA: TGTGCCAGCAGCCAAGTGGCAGGGGCCACCGGGGAGCTGTTTTTT; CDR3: CASSQVAGATGELFF
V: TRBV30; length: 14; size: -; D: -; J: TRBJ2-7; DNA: TGTGCCTGGAGTCCGACAGCCCCTAGTCACGAGCAGTACTTC; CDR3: CAWSPTAPSHEQYF
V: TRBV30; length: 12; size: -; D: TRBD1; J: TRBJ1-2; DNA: TGTGCCTGGAGTGTCAACAGGGGGGGCTACACCTTC; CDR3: CAWSVNRGGYTF
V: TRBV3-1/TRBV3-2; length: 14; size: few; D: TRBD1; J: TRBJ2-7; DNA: TGTGCCAGCAGCCCCCGGACAGGGAACTACGAGCAGTACTTC; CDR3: CASSPRTGNYEQYF
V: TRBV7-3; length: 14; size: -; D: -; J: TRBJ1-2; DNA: TGTGCCAGCAGCCCGAGTGGGGGGAACTATGGCTACACCTTC; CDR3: CASSPSGGNYGYTF
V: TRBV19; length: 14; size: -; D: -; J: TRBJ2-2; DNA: TGTGCCAGTAGTAGCCGAAGTAGAACCGGGGAGCTGTTTTTT; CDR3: CASSSRSRTGELFF
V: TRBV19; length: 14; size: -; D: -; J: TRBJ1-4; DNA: TGTGCCAGTAGTGTCCAGGGAACTAATGAAAAACTGTTTTTT; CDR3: CASSVQGTNEKLFF
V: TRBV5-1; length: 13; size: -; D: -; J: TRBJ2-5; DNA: TGCGCCAGCAGCTTCGCAGGGGAAGAGACCCAGTACTTC; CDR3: CASSFAGEETQYF
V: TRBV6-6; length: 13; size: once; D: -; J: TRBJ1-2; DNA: TGTGCCAGCAGGGCCCCGGGATATGATGGCTACACCTTC; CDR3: CASRAPGYDGYTF
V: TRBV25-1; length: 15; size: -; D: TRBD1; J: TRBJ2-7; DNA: TGTGCCAGCAGCTGGACCGGGACAGGGAACTACGAGCAGTACTTC; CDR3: CASSWTGTGNYEQYF
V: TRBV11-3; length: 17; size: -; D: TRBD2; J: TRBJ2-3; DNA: TGTGCCAGCAGCCCGGGACTAGCGGGGGGAATCGTCGATACGCAGTATTTT; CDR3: CASSPGLAGGIVDTQYF
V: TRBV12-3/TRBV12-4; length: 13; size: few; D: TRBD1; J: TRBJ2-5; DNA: TGTGCCAGCCAACAGGGGGCGCTGGAGACCCAGTACTTC; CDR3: CASQQGALETQYF
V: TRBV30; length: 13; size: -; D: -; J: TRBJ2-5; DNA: TGTGCCTGGAGGAGTGGGGGCGAAGAGACCCAGTACTTC; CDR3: CAWRSGGEETQYF
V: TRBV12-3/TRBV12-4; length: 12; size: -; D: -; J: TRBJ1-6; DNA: TGTGCCAGCAGTGGACAGACATCACCCCTCCACTTT; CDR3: CASSGQTSPLHF
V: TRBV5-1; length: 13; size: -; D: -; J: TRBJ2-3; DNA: TGCGCCAGCAGCTTGGGGGGAGAAGATACGCAGTATTTT; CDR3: CASSLGGEDTQYF
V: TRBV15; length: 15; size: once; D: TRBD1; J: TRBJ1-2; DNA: TGTGCCACCAGCAGATCCCCGGACAGGGTAGACGGCTACACCTTC; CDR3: CATSRSPDRVDGYTF
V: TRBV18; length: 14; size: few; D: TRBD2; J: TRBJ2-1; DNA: TGTGCCAGCTCACCCGGACTAGCGGGGGGCGAGCAGTTCTTC; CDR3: CASSPGLAGGEQFF
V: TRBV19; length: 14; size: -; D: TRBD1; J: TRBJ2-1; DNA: TGTGCCAGTAGTGAAACAGGGGGGCCCAGTGAGCAGTTCTTC; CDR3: CASSETGGPSEQFF
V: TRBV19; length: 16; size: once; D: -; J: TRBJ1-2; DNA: TGTGCCAGTAGCTCCCTCGGGGGGCGGGGGTCAGACGGCTACACCTTC; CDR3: CASSSLGGRGSDGYTF
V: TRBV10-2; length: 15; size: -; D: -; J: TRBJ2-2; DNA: TGCGCCAGCAGATTGTCCGGGAAGAACACCGGGGAGCTGTTTTTT; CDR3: CASRLSGKNTGELFF
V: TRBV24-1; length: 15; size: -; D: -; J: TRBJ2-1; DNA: TGTGCCACCAGTGTCGCAGGCAACTCCTACAATGAGCAGTTCTTC; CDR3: CATSVAGNSYNEQFF
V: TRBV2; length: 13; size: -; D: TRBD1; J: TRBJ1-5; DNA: TGTGCCAGCAGTGAGGACAGGGATCAGCCCCAGCATTTT; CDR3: CASSEDRDQPQHF
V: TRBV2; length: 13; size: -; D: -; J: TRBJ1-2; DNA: TGTGCCAGCTCCGGGGATGTTAACTATGGCTACACCTTC; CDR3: CASSGDVNYGYTF
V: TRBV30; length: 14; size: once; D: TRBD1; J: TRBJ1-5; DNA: TGTGCCTGGAAAGGACAGGGCGGTGTGCAGCCCCAGCATTTT; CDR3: CAWKGQGGVQPQHF
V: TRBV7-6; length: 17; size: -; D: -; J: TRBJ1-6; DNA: TGTGCCAGCAGCGCAGCAGGAGGTTGGTCTTATAATTCACCCCTCCACTTT; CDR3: CASSAAGGWSYNSPLHF
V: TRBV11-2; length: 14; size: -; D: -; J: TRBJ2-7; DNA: TGTGCCAGCAGCCGCGGGACAGTAGACTACGAGCAGTACTTC; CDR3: CASSRGTVDYEQYF
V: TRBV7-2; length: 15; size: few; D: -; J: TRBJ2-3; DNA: TGTGCCAGCAGCCCCCGGCCCAAGCGGGCAGATACGCAGTATTTT; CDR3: CASSPRPKRADTQYF